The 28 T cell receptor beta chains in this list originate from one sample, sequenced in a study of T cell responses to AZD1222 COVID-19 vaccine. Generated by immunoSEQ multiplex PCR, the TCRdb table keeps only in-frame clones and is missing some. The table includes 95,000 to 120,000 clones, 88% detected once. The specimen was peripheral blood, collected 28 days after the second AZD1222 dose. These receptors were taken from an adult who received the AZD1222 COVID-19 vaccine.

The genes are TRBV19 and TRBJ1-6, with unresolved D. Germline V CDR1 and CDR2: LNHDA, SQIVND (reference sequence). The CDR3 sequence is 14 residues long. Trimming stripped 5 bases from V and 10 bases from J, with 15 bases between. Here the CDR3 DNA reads TGTGCCAGTAGTCCACCTCCAGTCGGATCACCCCTCCACTTT. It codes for CASSPPPVGSPLHF.

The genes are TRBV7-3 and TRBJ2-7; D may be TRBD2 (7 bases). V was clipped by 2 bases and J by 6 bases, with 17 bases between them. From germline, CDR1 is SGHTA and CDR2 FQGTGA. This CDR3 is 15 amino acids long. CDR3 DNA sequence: TGTGCCAGCAGCTTAGGCGGGGGCGGCACTTCCGAGCAGTACTTC. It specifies CASSLGGGGTSEQYF.

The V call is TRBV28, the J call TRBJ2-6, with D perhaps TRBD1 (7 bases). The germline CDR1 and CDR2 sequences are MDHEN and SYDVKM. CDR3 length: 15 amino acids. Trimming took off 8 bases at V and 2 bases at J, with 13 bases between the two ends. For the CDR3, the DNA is TGTGCCAGCCGTGGGGGGACAGCTGGGGCCAACGTCCTGACTTTC. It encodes CASRGGTAGANVLTF.

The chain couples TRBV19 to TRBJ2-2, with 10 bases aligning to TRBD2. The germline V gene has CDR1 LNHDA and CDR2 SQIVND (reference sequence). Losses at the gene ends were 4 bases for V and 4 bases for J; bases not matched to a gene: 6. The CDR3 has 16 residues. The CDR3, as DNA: TGTGCCAGTAGTAAACCGGGACTAGCGCTCACCGGGGAGCTGTTTTTT. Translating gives CASSKPGLALTGELFF.

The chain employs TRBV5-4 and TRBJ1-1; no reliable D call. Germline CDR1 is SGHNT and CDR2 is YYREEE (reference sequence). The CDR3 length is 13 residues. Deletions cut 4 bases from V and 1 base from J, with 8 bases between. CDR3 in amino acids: CASSREWNTEAFF. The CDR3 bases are TGTGCCAGCAGCCGGGAGTGGAACACTGAAGCTTTCTTT.

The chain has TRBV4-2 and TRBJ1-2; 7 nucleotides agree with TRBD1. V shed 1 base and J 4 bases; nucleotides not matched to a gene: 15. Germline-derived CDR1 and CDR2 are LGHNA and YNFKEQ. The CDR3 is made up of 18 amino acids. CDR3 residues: CASSQAHRGSTTGYGYTF. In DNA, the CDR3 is TGTGCCAGCAGCCAAGCGCACAGGGGCTCGACTACGGGCTATGGCTACACCTTC.

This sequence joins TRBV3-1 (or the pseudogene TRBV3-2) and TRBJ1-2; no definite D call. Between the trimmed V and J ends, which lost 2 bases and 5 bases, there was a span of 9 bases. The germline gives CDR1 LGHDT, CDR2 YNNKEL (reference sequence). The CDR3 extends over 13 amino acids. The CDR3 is CASSQRGPYGYTF. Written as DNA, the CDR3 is TGTGCCAGCAGCCAACGCGGACCGTATGGCTACACCTTC.

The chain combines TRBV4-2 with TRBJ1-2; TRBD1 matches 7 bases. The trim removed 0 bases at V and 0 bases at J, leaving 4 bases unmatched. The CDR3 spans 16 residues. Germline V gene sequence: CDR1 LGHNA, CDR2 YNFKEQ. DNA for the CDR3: TGTGCCAGCAGCCAAGATCCGGGGACAGCTAACTATGGCTACACCTTC. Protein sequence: CASSQDPGTANYGYTF.

This CDR3 reads CASSLLLGGTGELFF. In DNA, the CDR3 is TGTGCCAGCAGCTTACTCCTCGGGGGGACCGGGGAGCTGTTTTTT. The chain has TRBV11-2 and TRBJ2-2; 7 positions agree with TRBD2. Looked up from germline, CDR1 is SGHAT and CDR2 is FQNNGV. This CDR3 is built from 15 residues. V lost 2 bases to trimming and J lost 5 bases; unmatched junction nucleotides: 5. Variable domain in full (rest from reference TRBV11-2 and TRBJ2-2): EAGVAQSPRYKIIEKRQSVAFWCNPISGHATLYWYQQILGQGPKLLIQFQNNGVVDDSQLPKDRFSAERLKGVDSTLKIQPAKLEDSAVYLCASSLLLGGTGELFFGEGSRLTVL.

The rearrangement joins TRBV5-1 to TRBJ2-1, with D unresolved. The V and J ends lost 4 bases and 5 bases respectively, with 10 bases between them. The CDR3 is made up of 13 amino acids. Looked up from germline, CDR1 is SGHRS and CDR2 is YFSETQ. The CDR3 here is CASSPTHNNEQFF. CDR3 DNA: TGCGCCAGCAGCCCAACTCACAACAATGAGCAGTTCTTC.

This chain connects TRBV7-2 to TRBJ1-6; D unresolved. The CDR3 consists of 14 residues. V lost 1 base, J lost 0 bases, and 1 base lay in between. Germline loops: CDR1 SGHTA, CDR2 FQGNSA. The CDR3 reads CASSLGSYNSPLHF. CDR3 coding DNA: TGTGCCAGCAGCTTAGGCTCCTATAATTCACCCCTCCACTTT.

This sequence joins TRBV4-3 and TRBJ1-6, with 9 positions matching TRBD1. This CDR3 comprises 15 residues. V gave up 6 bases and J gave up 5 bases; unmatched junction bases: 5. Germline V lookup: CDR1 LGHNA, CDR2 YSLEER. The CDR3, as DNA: TGCGCCAGCAGTTCCGGGACAGGGAATAATTCACCCCTCCACTTT. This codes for CASSSGTGNNSPLHF.

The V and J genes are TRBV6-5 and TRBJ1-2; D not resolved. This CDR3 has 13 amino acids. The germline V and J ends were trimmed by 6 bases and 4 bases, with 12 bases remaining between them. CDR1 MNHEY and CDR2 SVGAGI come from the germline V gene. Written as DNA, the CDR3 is TGTGCCAGCAGCCTAGACGGAACCTATGGCTACACCTTC. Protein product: CASSLDGTYGYTF.

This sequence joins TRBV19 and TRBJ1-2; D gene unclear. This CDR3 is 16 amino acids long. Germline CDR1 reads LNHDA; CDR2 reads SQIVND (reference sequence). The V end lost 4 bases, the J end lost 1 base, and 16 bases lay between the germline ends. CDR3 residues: CASSRSGRTNNYGYTF. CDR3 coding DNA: TGTGCCAGTAGTAGGAGCGGACGTACGAATAACTATGGCTACACCTTC. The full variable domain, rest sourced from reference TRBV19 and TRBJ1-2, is DGGITQSPKYLFRKEGQNVTLSCEQNLNHDAMYWYRQDPGQGLRLIYYSQIVNDFQKGDIAEGYSVSREKKESFPLTVTSAQKNPTAFYLCASSRSGRTNNYGYTFGSGTRLTVV.

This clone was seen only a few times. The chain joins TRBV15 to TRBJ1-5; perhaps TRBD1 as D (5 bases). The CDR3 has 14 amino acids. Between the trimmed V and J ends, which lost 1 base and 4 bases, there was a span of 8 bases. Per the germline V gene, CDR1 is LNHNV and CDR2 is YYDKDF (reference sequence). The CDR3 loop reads CATSRAGLNQPQHF. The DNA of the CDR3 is TGTGCCACCAGCAGAGCAGGGCTTAATCAGCCCCAGCATTTT.

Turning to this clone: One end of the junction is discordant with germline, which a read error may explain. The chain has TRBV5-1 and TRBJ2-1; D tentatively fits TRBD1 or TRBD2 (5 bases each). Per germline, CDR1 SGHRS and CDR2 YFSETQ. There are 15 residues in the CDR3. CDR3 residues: CASSPGTGNYDEQFF. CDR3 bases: TGCGCCAGCAGCCCCGGGACCGGGAACTACGATGAGCAGTTCTTC.

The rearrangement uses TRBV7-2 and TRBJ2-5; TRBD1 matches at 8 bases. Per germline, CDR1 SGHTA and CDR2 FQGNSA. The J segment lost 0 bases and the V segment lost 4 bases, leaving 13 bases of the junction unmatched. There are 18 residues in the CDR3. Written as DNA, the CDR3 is TGTGCCAGCAGCTCCCCCCCGGGGAGGACAGGGTACCAAGAGACCCAGTACTTC. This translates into CASSSPPGRTGYQETQYF.

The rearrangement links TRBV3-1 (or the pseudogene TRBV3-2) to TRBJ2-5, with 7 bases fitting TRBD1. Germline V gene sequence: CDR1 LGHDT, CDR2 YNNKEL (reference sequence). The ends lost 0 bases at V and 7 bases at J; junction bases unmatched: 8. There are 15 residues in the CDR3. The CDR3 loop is CASSQDTGQVRTQYF. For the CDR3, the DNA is TGTGCCAGCAGCCAAGATACTGGACAGGTTAGGACCCAGTACTTC.

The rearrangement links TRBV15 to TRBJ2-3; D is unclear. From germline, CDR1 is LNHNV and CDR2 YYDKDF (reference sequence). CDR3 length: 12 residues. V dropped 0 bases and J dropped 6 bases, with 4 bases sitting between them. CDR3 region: CATSRDEDTQYF. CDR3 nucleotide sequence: TGTGCCACCAGCAGAGATGAGGATACGCAGTATTTT.

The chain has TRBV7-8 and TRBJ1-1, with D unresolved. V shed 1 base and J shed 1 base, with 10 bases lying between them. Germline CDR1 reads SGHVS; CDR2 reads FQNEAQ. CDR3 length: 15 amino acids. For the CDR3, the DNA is TGTGCCAGCAGCTTAGGGTGGGCTGAGAACACTGAAGCTTTCTTT. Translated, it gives CASSLGWAENTEAFF. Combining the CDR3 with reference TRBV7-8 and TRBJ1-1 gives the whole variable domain GAGVSQSPRYKVAKRGQDVALRCDPISGHVSLFWYQQALGQGPEFLTYFQNEAQLDKSGLPSDRFFAERPEGSVSTLKIQRTQQEDSAVYLCASSLGWAENTEAFFGQGTRLTVV.

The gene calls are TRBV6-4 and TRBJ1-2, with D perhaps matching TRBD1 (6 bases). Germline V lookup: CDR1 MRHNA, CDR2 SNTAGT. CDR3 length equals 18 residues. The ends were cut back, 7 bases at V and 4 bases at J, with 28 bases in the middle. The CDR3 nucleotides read TGTGCCAGCACACCAGACCGGGACAAGGAGACCGATGGCTATGGCTACACCTTC. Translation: CASTPDRDKETDGYGYTF.

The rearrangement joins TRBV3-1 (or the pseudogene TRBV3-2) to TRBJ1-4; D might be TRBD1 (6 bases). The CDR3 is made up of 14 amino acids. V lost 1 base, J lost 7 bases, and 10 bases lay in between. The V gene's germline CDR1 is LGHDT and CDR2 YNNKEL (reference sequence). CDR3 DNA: TGTGCCAGCAGCCAAGGGCAGGGGAGTGAAAAACTGTTTTTT. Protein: CASSQGQGSEKLFF.

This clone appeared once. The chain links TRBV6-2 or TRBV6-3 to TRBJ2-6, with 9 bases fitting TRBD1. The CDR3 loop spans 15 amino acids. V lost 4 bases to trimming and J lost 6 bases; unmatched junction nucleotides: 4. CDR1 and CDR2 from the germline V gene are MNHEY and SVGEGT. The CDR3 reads CASSFRQGVANVLTF. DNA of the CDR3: TGTGCCAGCAGTTTCCGACAGGGGGTGGCCAACGTCCTGACTTTC.

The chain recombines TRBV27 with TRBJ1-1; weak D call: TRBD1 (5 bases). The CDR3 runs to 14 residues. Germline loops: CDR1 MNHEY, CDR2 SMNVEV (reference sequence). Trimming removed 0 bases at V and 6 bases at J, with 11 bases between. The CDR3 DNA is TGTGCCAGCAGTTTATCTTCAGGGTTCGCTGAAGCTTTCTTT. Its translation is CASSLSSGFAEAFF.

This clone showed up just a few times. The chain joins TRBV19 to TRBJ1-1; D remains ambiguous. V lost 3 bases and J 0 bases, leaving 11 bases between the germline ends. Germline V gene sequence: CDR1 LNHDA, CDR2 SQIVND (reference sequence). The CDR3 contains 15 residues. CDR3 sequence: CASSIRWGMNTEAFF. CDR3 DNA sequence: TGTGCCAGTAGTATTCGGTGGGGAATGAACACTGAAGCTTTCTTT.

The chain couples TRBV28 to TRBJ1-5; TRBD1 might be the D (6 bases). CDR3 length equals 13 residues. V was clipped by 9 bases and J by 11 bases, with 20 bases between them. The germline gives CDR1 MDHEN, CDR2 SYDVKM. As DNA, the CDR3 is TGTGCCAGTACTCCACAAAGGGGGGCTACCCAGCATTTT. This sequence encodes CASTPQRGATQHF.

The CDR3 region has the DNA TGTGCCAGCAGCCCCGGACTAGCGGGGGGAGAGACCCAGTACTTC. Protein: CASSPGLAGGETQYF. This chain uses TRBV5-4 with TRBJ2-5, with 14 bases that match TRBD2. The junction had 3 bases not matched to a gene; V was cut back by 4 bases and J by 4 bases. The germline gives CDR1 SGHNT, CDR2 YYREEE (reference sequence). This CDR3 has 15 residues. The whole variable domain, filled in from reference TRBV5-4 and TRBJ2-5, reads ETGVTQSPTHLIKTRGQQVTLRCSSQSGHNTVSWYQQALGQGPQFIFQYYREEENGRGNFPPRFSGLQFPNYSSELNVNALELDDSALYLCASSPGLAGGETQYFGPGTRLLVL.

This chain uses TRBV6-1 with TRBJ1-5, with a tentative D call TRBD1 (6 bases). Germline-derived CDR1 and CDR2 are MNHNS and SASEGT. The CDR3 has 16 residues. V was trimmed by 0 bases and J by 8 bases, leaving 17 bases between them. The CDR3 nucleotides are TGTGCCAGCAGTGAAGCAACGTACAGGGCGACAGAGCCCCAGCATTTT. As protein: CASSEATYRATEPQHF.